This T cell receptor beta chain was identified during a study of neurological immune-mediated disorders. Study-wide results and limits: HTLV-1-associated myelopathy had the most TCR clonal expansion, while multiple sclerosis had the least, a level that fell below healthy controls.

The time point denotes: technical triplicate 2. The sorted libraries involved the use of around 960,000 CD4+ or CD8+ T cells. Trimming left V 5 bases short and J 5 bases short, with 17 bases between. This CDR3 comprises 15 residues. CDR1 and CDR2 from the germline V gene are SGHTA and FQGNSA. cDNA was made by 5'RACE with 10-nucleotide random UMIs. Per sequencing run, 15-18 subjects together gave over 190 million TCR-beta sequences. MiXCR, run by TCRdb on the 5' RACE reads, gives a single entry per CDR3 protein. The table has more than 30,000 distinct CDR3 sequences, about an eighth seen once. A remark on this clonotype: What it binds is unknown.

The sequence was collected from a female donor with HTLV-1-associated myelopathy (HAM/TSP). Sequences were obtained from CD4+ T cells from blood. The chain joins TRBV7-2 to TRBJ2-3, with a tentative D call TRBD2 (5 bases). The DNA of the CDR3 is TGTGCCAGCAGCCAGAAAAGGACTCACGGAGATACGCAGTATTTT. This gives the protein CASSQKRTHGDTQYF.